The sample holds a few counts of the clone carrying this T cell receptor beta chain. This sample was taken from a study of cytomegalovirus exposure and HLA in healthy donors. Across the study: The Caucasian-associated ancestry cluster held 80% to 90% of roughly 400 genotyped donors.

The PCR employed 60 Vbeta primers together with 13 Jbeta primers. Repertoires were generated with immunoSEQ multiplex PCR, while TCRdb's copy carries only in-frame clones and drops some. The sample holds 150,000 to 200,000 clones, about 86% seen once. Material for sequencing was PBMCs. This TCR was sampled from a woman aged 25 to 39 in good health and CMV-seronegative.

The CDR3 DNA sequence: TGTGCCAGTAGTATACCTCGAGACAGGGTGTCCGACACCGGGGAGCTGTTTTTT. The encoded protein is CASSIPRDRVSDTGELFF. The V and J genes are TRBV19 and TRBJ2-2, with 7 positions matching TRBD1. Losses at the gene ends were 2 bases for V and 3 bases for J; bases not matched to a gene: 12. Germline assignment: CDR1 LNHDA and CDR2 SQIVND (reference sequence). The CDR3 runs to 18 residues. The full variable domain, rest sourced from reference TRBV19 and TRBJ2-2, is DGGITQSPKYLFRKEGQNVTLSCEQNLNHDAMYWYRQDPGQGLRLIYYSQIVNDFQKGDIAEGYSVSREKKESFPLTVTSAQKNPTAFYLCASSIPRDRVSDTGELFFGEGSRLTVL.